One sample yielded the 24 T cell receptor beta chains listed below, sequenced in a study of T cells in Graves' hyperthyroidism and ophthalmopathy. RNA transcripts gave rise to amplified TCR beta CDR3 regions. First-round RT-PCR with HTBI primers amplified the TCR CDR3 region. Each CDR3 protein gets one entry after TCRdb re-called the multiplex PCR reads with MiXCR. The data contain more than 550,000 distinct CDR3 sequences, around 20% of them singletons. The sequenced material came from blood. Receptors originate from a woman aged 50 to 60 with Graves' hyperthyroidism that later progressed to Graves' ophthalmopathy.

This clonotype occurred a few times. This chain joins TRBV15 and TRBJ2-1; 10 bases are shared with TRBD2. Germline assignment: CDR1 LNHNV and CDR2 YYDKDF (reference sequence). The CDR3 has 16 amino acids. V gave up 0 bases and J gave up 3 bases; unmatched junction bases: 2. The DNA for the CDR3 is TGTGCCACCAGCAGAGACCTAGCGGGGGTCTACAATGAGCAGTTCTTC. Translating it yields CATSRDLAGVYNEQFF.

There are many counts of this clonotype. The V call is TRBV20-1, the J call TRBJ2-7, with D hard to call. This CDR3 is built from 13 residues. V was clipped by 0 bases and J by 0 bases, with 6 bases between them. Looked up from germline, CDR1 is DFQATT and CDR2 is SNEGSKA (reference sequence). The CDR3 reads CSARDIGSYEQYF. The CDR3 coding sequence is TGCAGTGCTAGAGATATCGGCTCCTACGAGCAGTACTTC.

This clonotype was seen a few times. V usage is TRBV27 and J usage is TRBJ2-7, with unresolved D. Per germline, CDR1 MNHEY and CDR2 SMNVEV (reference sequence). This CDR3 contains 13 residues. V was shortened by 4 bases and J by 2 bases, with 9 bases between the two germline ends. The CDR3 DNA sequence: TGTGCCAGCAGTTCTGTCAGTACCTACGAGCAGTACTTC. Its protein product is CASSSVSTYEQYF.

The chain couples TRBV20-1 to TRBJ2-5; TRBD1 agrees at 10 bases. V dropped 3 bases and J dropped 5; count of bases not matched to a gene: 9. Germline V gene data show CDR1 as DFQATT and CDR2 as SNEGSKA (reference sequence). CDR3 length: 15 amino acids. The CDR3 loop reads CSASPRQGAWETQYF. CDR3 coding DNA: TGCAGTGCTAGCCCCAGACAGGGGGCGTGGGAGACCCAGTACTTC.

This chain joins TRBV20-1 and TRBJ1-4; perhaps TRBD1 as D (6 bases). Germline loops: CDR1 DFQATT, CDR2 SNEGSKA (reference sequence). Trimming stripped 6 bases from V and 8 bases from J, with 16 bases between. There are 13 residues in the CDR3. CDR3 bases: TGCAGTGCCCACAGGGACGCAGTCGAAAAACTGTTTTTT. Protein product: CSAHRDAVEKLFF.

The chain has TRBV10-1 and TRBJ1-1; unclear D gene. The CDR3 is made up of 14 amino acids. Germline CDR1 is WNHNN and CDR2 is SYGVQD (reference sequence). Trimming left V 2 bases short and J 1 base short, with 8 bases between. CDR3 region: CASSESYRNTEAFF. DNA of the CDR3: TGCGCCAGCAGTGAGAGCTATCGGAACACTGAAGCTTTCTTT.

In its sample, this clonotype was seen a few times. The chain combines TRBV28 with TRBJ2-7, with D possibly being TRBD2 (6 bases). Germline lookup yields CDR1 MDHEN and CDR2 SYDVKM. The CDR3 consists of 14 residues. With 8 bases removed from V and 3 bases from J, the gap between germline ends came to 17 bases. For the CDR3, the DNA is TGTGCCAGCTTAGATCGGGAGAGCATCTACGAGCAGTACTTC. It translates to CASLDRESIYEQYF. Using reference TRBV28 and TRBJ2-7 for the parts outside the CDR3, the full variable domain is DVKVTQSSRYLVKRTGEKVFLECVQDMDHENMFWYRQDPGLGLRLIYFSYDVKMKEKGDIPEGYSVSREKKERFSLILESASTNQTSMYLCASLDRESIYEQYFGPGTRLTVT.

This clonotype was counted ten times or more. The chain uses TRBV30 and TRBJ1-2, with 8 bases fitting TRBD1. The trim removed 5 bases at V and 0 bases at J, leaving 11 bases unmatched. CDR1 is GTSNPN and CDR2 is SVGIG in the germline V gene (reference sequence). The CDR3 totals 16 residues. CDR3 sequence (DNA): TGTGCCTGGTCCAGGGGGCGAATATCCTCTAACTATGGCTACACCTTC. Encoded protein: CAWSRGRISSNYGYTF.

Only a few counts were recorded for this clonotype. The chain recombines TRBV27 with TRBJ2-3; 7 bases agree with TRBD2. Germline assignment: CDR1 MNHEY and CDR2 SMNVEV (reference sequence). CDR3 size: 19 residues. V shed 5 bases and J 0 bases; nucleotides not matched to a gene: 17. The CDR3 DNA follows: TGTGCCAGCAGTCTAGTTCCTAGCGGATGGGGGTATAGCACAGATACGCAGTATTTT. This codes for CASSLVPSGWGYSTDTQYF.

This clonotype was seen many times. V is TRBV7-2 and J is TRBJ1-5; 7 nucleotides line up with TRBD1. V lost 5 bases and J lost 2; bases outside the gene matches: 6. There are 15 residues in the CDR3. The germline gives CDR1 SGHTA, CDR2 FQGNSA. The chain's CDR3 is CASSPDRDRNQPQHF. The CDR3 nucleotides read TGTGCCAGCAGCCCCGACAGGGACCGCAATCAGCCCCAGCATTTT.

This clonotype was recorded at least ten times. The chain joins TRBV18 to TRBJ2-4, with D uncertain. Germline lookup yields CDR1 KGHSH and CDR2 LQKENI. The CDR3 spans 13 residues. The ends were cut back, 8 bases at V and 2 bases at J, with 10 bases in the middle. The CDR3 DNA reads TGTGCCAGCGCCCCGACTTCCAAAAACATTCAGTACTTC. Its translation is CASAPTSKNIQYF.

This clonotype has only a few counts. V and J are TRBV6-1 and TRBJ2-2; 7 nucleotides match TRBD2. The CDR3 covers 17 residues. J lost 4 bases, V lost 6 bases, and 14 bases had no gene match. Per the germline V gene, CDR1 is MNHNS and CDR2 is SASEGT. The DNA of the CDR3 is TGTGCCAGCAGGAAGACTAGCCCCCGTGGTCTCACCGGGGAGCTGTTTTTT. Amino acids: CASRKTSPRGLTGELFF.

This clonotype was recorded a few times. This sequence joins TRBV15 and TRBJ2-1; 11 nucleotides line up with TRBD2. Germline assignment: CDR1 LNHNV and CDR2 YYDKDF (reference sequence). V shed 0 bases and J 7 bases; nucleotides not matched to a gene: 5. The CDR3 extends over 16 amino acids. The CDR3 here is CATSRDSGGAGNEQFF. The CDR3 DNA follows: TGTGCCACCAGCAGAGATAGCGGGGGGGCTGGTAATGAGCAGTTCTTC.

This clonotype showed up just a few times. The gene calls are TRBV12-3 or TRBV12-4 and TRBJ1-2, with D unclear. V lost 6 bases to trimming and J lost 6 bases, with 8 bases between them. The CDR3 length is 11 residues. The chain's CDR3 is CASRNKDGYTF. The CDR3 bases are TGTGCCAGCAGGAACAAGGATGGCTACACCTTC.

The table lists this clonotype with a few counts. This chain links TRBV5-6 with TRBJ1-1; D is perhaps TRBD1 (5 bases). Between the trimmed V and J ends, which lost 1 base and 4 bases, there was a span of 17 bases. This CDR3 is built from 16 residues. Germline V gives CDR1 SGHDT, CDR2 YYEEEE. CDR3 DNA: TGTGCCAGCAGCTTGTACAGGTCAGGTGGCGGCACTGAAGCTTTCTTT. It codes for CASSLYRSGGGTEAFF.

Only a few counts were recorded for this clonotype. The chain is built from TRBV20-1 and TRBJ2-5; D is possibly TRBD2 (5 bases). V lost 6 bases and J 4 bases, leaving 9 bases between the germline ends. This CDR3 region has 11 residues. The germline CDR1 and CDR2 sequences are DFQATT and SNEGSKA (reference sequence). CDR3 residues: CSAGGRETQYF. CDR3 sequence (DNA): TGCAGTGCGGGTGGGAGAGAGACCCAGTACTTC.

In its sample, this clonotype was seen many times. Written as DNA, the CDR3 is TGCAGTGCTAGAGATCGGATCAGGAGCTCCTACAATGAGCAGTTCTTC. Translating it yields CSARDRIRSSYNEQFF. The chain employs TRBV20-1 and TRBJ2-1; D remains ambiguous. Between the trimmed V and J ends, which lost 0 bases and 0 bases, there was a span of 12 bases. The CDR3 totals 16 residues. Germline loops: CDR1 DFQATT, CDR2 SNEGSKA (reference sequence).

Ten or more counts support this clonotype. The V and J genes are TRBV3-1 and TRBJ2-2, with a tentative D call TRBD1 (6 bases). The CDR3 consists of 18 residues. V was clipped by 4 bases and J by 1 base, with 19 bases between them. Germline V gene lookup returns CDR1 LGHDT and CDR2 YNNKEL (reference sequence). CDR3 DNA: TGTGCCAGCAGCCCTACGGGACATCTTTTAAGGAACACCGGGGAGCTGTTTTTT. This gives the protein CASSPTGHLLRNTGELFF.

There are many counts of this clonotype. The chain employs TRBV3-1 and TRBJ1-2; D is uncertain. The V end lost 0 bases, the J end lost 4 bases, and 9 bases lay between the germline ends. This CDR3 contains 14 residues. The germline CDR1 and CDR2 sequences are LGHDT and YNNKEL (reference sequence). Written as DNA, the CDR3 is TGTGCCAGCAGCCAAGATCGCATAGGCTATGGCTACACCTTC. Translation: CASSQDRIGYGYTF.

This clonotype was seen only a few times. The gene calls are TRBV9 and TRBJ2-2; D remains unclear. Trimming shortened V by 3 bases and J by 5 bases, and 5 bases separated the two germline ends. The CDR3 length is 12 residues. Germline V lookup: CDR1 SGDLS, CDR2 YYNGEE. In DNA, the CDR3 is TGTGCCAGCAGCGGACTGACCGGGGAGCTGTTTTTT. Protein: CASSGLTGELFF.

As regards this clonotype: A much larger clone differs from this one at a single base, so this may be a read error. CDR3 amino acids: CASSFDREDSPLHF. The CDR3 DNA is TGTGCCAGCAGTTTCGACAGGGAGGATTCACCCCTCCACTTT. The rearrangement links TRBV12-3 or TRBV12-4 to TRBJ1-6, with 7 bases lining up with TRBD1. The CDR3 totals 14 residues. The J segment lost 8 bases and the V segment lost 3 bases, leaving 4 bases of the junction unmatched.

V gene TRBV6-2 or TRBV6-3 combines with J gene TRBJ1-2; D not resolved. Trimming pared 2 bases from V and 4 bases from J, leaving 20 bases between. CDR3 size: 17 residues. The germline gives CDR1 MNHEY, CDR2 SVGEGT. The CDR3 DNA reads as TGTGCCAGCAGTTACGGGCGACTCGACAAGGTCGGCTATGGCTACACCTTC. This sequence encodes CASSYGRLDKVGYGYTF.

The chain combines TRBV20-1 with TRBJ1-6; D remains unclear. In germline, CDR1 is DFQATT, CDR2 SNEGSKA (reference sequence). Trimming pared 1 base from V and 0 bases from J, leaving 13 bases between. The CDR3 has 17 amino acids. CDR3 residues: CSARGFGLFSYNSPLHF. As DNA, the CDR3 is TGCAGTGCTAGAGGATTCGGACTGTTCTCCTATAATTCACCCCTCCACTTT.

This clonotype has a count of ten or more. The rearrangement joins TRBV12-5 to TRBJ2-1; TRBD2 matches 8 bases. The CDR3 length is 17 residues. Germline values: CDR1 LGHNT, CDR2 FRNRAP. The trim removed 5 bases at V and 5 bases at J, leaving 14 bases unmatched. CDR3 bases: TGTGCTAGTGGTCCGGGGGTCGGGGGGGGGATCGACAATGAGCAGTTCTTC. The encoded protein is CASGPGVGGGIDNEQFF.